This passage covers 12 T cell receptor beta chains from one sample sequenced in a study of T cells after yellow fever vaccination. TCRdb processed the 5' RACE reads anew with MiXCR; each CDR3 protein has one entry. The sample shows about 230,000 distinct CDR3 sequences, less than 7.5% of them seen only once. Sample: CD4+ T cells sorted from PBMCs, taken on the day of the yellow fever booster vaccination. The receptors shown here come from a man under 40 who received the YFV17D yellow fever vaccine.

V is TRBV6-2 or TRBV6-3 and J is TRBJ2-2; TRBD2 agrees at 8 bases. Looked up from germline, CDR1 is MNHEY and CDR2 is SVGEGT. J gave up 3 bases and V 9 bases, and 6 bases lay outside the gene matches. The CDR3 runs to 14 residues. DNA of the CDR3: TGTGCCAGTCGACTAGCGCCTTACACCGGGGAGCTGTTTTTT. This gives the protein CASRLAPYTGELFF.

The rearrangement joins TRBV4-2 to TRBJ2-7; unclear D gene. V was trimmed by 1 base and J by 0 bases, leaving 10 bases between them. There are 15 residues in the CDR3. In germline, CDR1 is LGHNA, CDR2 YNFKEQ. For the CDR3, the DNA is TGTGCCAGCAGCCAAGGGGCCCAAACCTCCTACGAGCAGTACTTC. It encodes CASSQGAQTSYEQYF.

The sample holds a few counts of this clonotype. The genes are TRBV20-1 and TRBJ2-7; possible D gene TRBD2, 5 bases. CDR3 size: 15 residues. Per germline, CDR1 DFQATT and CDR2 SNEGSKA (reference sequence). V dropped 0 bases and J dropped 3 bases, with 15 bases sitting between them. The CDR3 loop reads CSARDHRTGNYEQYF. The CDR3 coding sequence is TGCAGTGCTAGAGATCATAGGACTGGTAACTACGAGCAGTACTTC.

The CDR3 protein is CSARDQAGGDNQPQHF. In DNA, the CDR3 is TGCAGTGCTAGAGATCAGGCAGGGGGAGACAATCAGCCCCAGCATTTT. This chain links TRBV20-1 with TRBJ1-5, with 7 bases matching TRBD1. The germline V gene has CDR1 DFQATT and CDR2 SNEGSKA (reference sequence). V was pared by 0 bases and J by 3 bases, with 8 bases of the junction left unmatched. The CDR3 loop spans 16 amino acids.

This clonotype was observed a few times. CDR3 nucleotide sequence: TGTGCCAGCAGCCGGACAGGGGGGAGTGAGACCCAGTACTTC. Translated: CASSRTGGSETQYF. The V gene is TRBV7-9, the J gene TRBJ2-5; 10 positions agree with TRBD1. V was clipped by 5 bases and J by 5 bases; unmatched bases: 5. Germline CDR1 and CDR2: SEHNR and FQNEAQ (reference sequence). The CDR3 runs 14 residues.

At least ten counts were recorded for this clonotype. V is TRBV7-2 and J is TRBJ2-3; D gene ambiguous. V was pared by 1 base and J by 3 bases, with 11 bases between. The CDR3 totals 15 residues. The germline CDR1 and CDR2 sequences are SGHTA and FQGNSA. The CDR3 sequence is CASSLVAVGTDTQYF. In DNA form, the CDR3 reads TGTGCCAGCAGCTTAGTGGCGGTAGGAACAGATACGCAGTATTTT.

This chain joins TRBV12-3 or TRBV12-4 and TRBJ2-1; D is uncertain. Trimming took 11 bases from V and 2 from J, leaving 25 bases between them. The CDR3 loop spans 17 amino acids. For the CDR3, the DNA is TGTGCCTGCACCTTTACTCGGTTGGTAGTCCCCTACAATGAGCAGTTCTTC. Protein sequence: CACTFTRLVVPYNEQFF.

This chain links TRBV9 with TRBJ2-7, with D perhaps TRBD2 (5 bases). Germline CDR1 is SGDLS and CDR2 is YYNGEE. The V end was cut by 4 bases, the J end by 3 bases, with 11 bases between. The CDR3 contains 13 residues. CDR3 in DNA: TGTGCCAGCAGCCCCCGGGGAGTCTACGAGCAGTACTTC. Amino acid sequence: CASSPRGVYEQYF.

This clonotype was seen only a few times. CDR3 coding DNA: TGTGCCAGCAGTTACTCCCAACAGTTCTCTGGAAACACCATATATTTT. Protein: CASSYSQQFSGNTIYF. V gene TRBV6-5 combines with J gene TRBJ1-3; D uncertain. This CDR3 has 16 residues. The germline gives CDR1 MNHEY, CDR2 SVGAGI. The germline V and J ends were trimmed by 0 bases and 0 bases, with 9 bases remaining between them.

This clonotype was counted many times. The rearrangement links TRBV30 to TRBJ2-1; D might be TRBD2 (5 bases). The germline gives CDR1 GTSNPN, CDR2 SVGIG (reference sequence). Trimming shortened V by 5 bases and J by 7 bases, and 18 bases separated the two germline ends. The CDR3 has 14 amino acids. In DNA, the CDR3 is TGTGCCTGGTGGAGCCGGGAACCGACGAATGAGCAGTTCTTC. Translation gives CAWWSREPTNEQFF.

The chain joins TRBV7-2 to TRBJ2-1; TRBD2 matches at 13 bases. The length of the CDR3 is 16 residues. Germline V gene data show CDR1 as SGHTA and CDR2 as FQGNSA. V trimming: 5 bases; J trimming: 7 bases; junction bases outside the gene matches: 8. This chain's CDR3 is CASSPWTSGSGNEQFF. The CDR3 DNA follows: TGTGCCAGCAGCCCTTGGACTAGCGGGAGTGGTAATGAGCAGTTCTTC.

This sequence joins TRBV2 and TRBJ1-5; TRBD1 matches at 9 bases. Germline CDR1 reads SNHLY; CDR2 reads FYNNEI. CDR3 length equals 15 residues. The J segment lost 3 bases and the V segment lost 6 bases, leaving 6 bases of the junction unmatched. The CDR3 here is CASSAGQGDNQPQHF. Written as DNA, the CDR3 is TGTGCCAGCAGCGCGGGACAGGGAGACAATCAGCCCCAGCATTTT.